These T cell receptor beta chains were read from a single sample in a study of T cells in Graves' hyperthyroidism and ophthalmopathy. TCRdb itself ran the multiplex PCR reads through MiXCR, one entry per CDR3 protein. The table has 450,000 to 550,000 distinct CDR3 sequences, approximately 25% seen once; the top ten hold approximately 11%. Sequencing was performed on blood. These receptors were obtained from a woman under 40 with Graves' ophthalmopathy. CDR3s include the opening cysteine and the closing phenylalanine or tryptophan. Each record gives: D gene, V gene, clone size, CDR3 length, J gene, CDR3 protein, CDR3 DNA. The D gene is left open where the match is weak. Where a row states a size, it is once, few, many or the class of an expanded clone; other rows omit it.

NA,TRBV12-3/TRBV12-4,NA,15,TRBJ2-6,CASSPGSSGANVLTF,TGTGCCAGCAGCCCTGGGAGCTCTGGGGCCAACGTCCTGACTTTC
NA,TRBV5-5,many,15,TRBJ2-5,CASSLGYSSGETQYF,TGTGCCAGCAGCCTGGGGTATAGTTCGGGAGAGACCCAGTACTTC
TRBD1,TRBV5-1,few,18,TRBJ1-1,CASSLRRTGPERGTEAFF,TGCGCCAGCAGCCTAAGGAGGACAGGCCCCGAAAGGGGCACTGAAGCTTTCTTT
TRBD1,TRBV5-1,NA,16,TRBJ2-5,CASSSGQLEVKETQYF,TGCGCCAGCAGCTCGGGACAGCTAGAGGTGAAAGAGACCCAGTACTTC
TRBD2,TRBV4-2,few,17,TRBJ2-2,CASSQEASGGFTGELFF,TGTGCCAGCAGCCAAGAGGCCAGCGGGGGATTCACCGGGGAGCTGTTTTTT
NA,TRBV11-1,NA,18,TRBJ2-7,CASSSLIALSGLSYEQYF,TGTGCCAGCAGCTCACTAATCGCTCTATCCGGGCTCTCCTACGAGCAGTACTTC
NA,TRBV6-5,once,11,TRBJ1-1,CARSYPGEAFF,TGTGCCCGCAGTTACCCGGGGGAAGCTTTCTTT
NA,TRBV6-5,few,15,TRBJ2-5,CASSYSVADQETQYF,TGTGCCAGCAGTTACAGCGTGGCAGATCAAGAGACCCAGTACTTC
TRBD1,TRBV6-1,NA,15,TRBJ2-7,CASSGSGQGMYEQYF,TGTGCCAGCAGTGGCTCGGGACAGGGTATGTACGAGCAGTACTTC
NA,TRBV11-3,many,13,TRBJ1-1,CASSAQGDTEAFF,TGTGCCAGCAGCGCACAGGGAGACACTGAAGCTTTCTTT
TRBD1,TRBV28,many,15,TRBJ1-1,CASSGQGGVNTEAFF,TGTGCCAGCAGCGGACAGGGTGGGGTGAACACTGAAGCTTTCTTT
NA,TRBV27,many,14,TRBJ2-7,CASSLGVSLYDQYF,TGTGCCAGCAGTTTAGGGGTCAGCCTCTACGATCAGTACTTC
TRBD1,TRBV2,few,13,TRBJ1-1,CASSPSTGVEAFF,TGTGCCAGCAGTCCCTCCACAGGGGTTGAAGCTTTCTTT
NA,TRBV9,many,14,TRBJ1-2,CASSVETGPGGYTF,TGTGCCAGCAGCGTAGAGACAGGACCTGGTGGCTACACCTTC
NA,TRBV19,NA,13,TRBJ1-1,CASSRSMNTEACF,TGTGCCAGTAGTAGGTCTATGAACACTGAAGCTTGCTTT
NA,TRBV18,many,13,TRBJ1-1,CASSPLTATEAFF,TGTGCCAGCTCACCACTAACAGCCACTGAAGCTTTCTTT
NA,TRBV30,many,13,TRBJ2-7,CAWSGGQSYEQYF,TGTGCCTGGAGTGGAGGACAGAGCTACGAGCAGTACTTC
NA,TRBV7-2,many,15,TRBJ2-7,CATSGEGGFGYEQYF,TGTGCTACCAGTGGGGAGGGGGGGTTCGGCTACGAGCAGTACTTC
NA,TRBV7-9,NA,14,TRBJ1-1,CASSLAGDLTEAFF,TGTGCCAGCAGCTTAGCGGGGGATCTCACTGAAGCTTTCTTT
NA,TRBV20-1,few,13,TRBJ2-7,CSARVGRSYEQYF,TGCAGTGCTAGAGTCGGCAGATCCTACGAGCAGTACTTC
NA,TRBV29-1,many,12,TRBJ1-1,CSGQSGATEAFF,TGCAGCGGCCAATCGGGGGCCACTGAAGCTTTCTTT
NA,TRBV19,many,14,TRBJ1-1,CASSTPQLNTEAFF,TGTGCCAGTAGTACCCCCCAATTGAACACTGAAGCTTTCTTT
TRBD1,TRBV5-1,NA,15,TRBJ2-7,CASSIRTGGGNEQYF,TGCGCCAGCAGCATTCGGACAGGGGGTGGCAACGAGCAGTACTTC
TRBD2,TRBV2,NA,19,TRBJ2-5,CASSERLAGAYPLGSQQYF,TGTGCCAGCAGTGAAAGACTAGCGGGAGCATACCCACTCGGGTCACAACAGTACTTC
NA,TRBV12-3/TRBV12-4,NA,12,TRBJ1-3,CATRVVGNTIYF,TGTGCCACCAGGGTGGTTGGAAACACCATATATTTT
NA,TRBV20-1,few,16,TRBJ1-5,CSARDGLKGPYQPQHF,TGCAGTGCTAGAGATGGATTAAAAGGGCCCTATCAGCCCCAGCATTTT
NA,TRBV4-1,few,17,TRBJ2-5,CASSQGALGRRQETQYF,TGCGCCAGCAGCCAAGGAGCTCTGGGTAGGCGCCAAGAGACCCAGTACTTC
NA,TRBV25-1,NA,15,TRBJ1-5,CASSEGRTTNQPQHF,TGTGCCAGCAGTGAAGGCAGGACTACCAATCAGCCCCAGCATTTT
NA,TRBV4-2,NA,16,TRBJ1-6,CASSPLGYAYNSPLHF,TGTGCCAGCAGCCCCCTGGGGTATGCCTATAATTCACCCCTCCACTTT
NA,TRBV6-1,NA,13,TRBJ2-7,CASSQRDVYEQYF,TGTGCCAGCAGCCAACGGGACGTTTACGAGCAGTACTTC
NA,TRBV12-3/TRBV12-4,NA,14,TRBJ1-1,CASRPSGGSTEAFF,TGTGCCAGCAGGCCATCCGGGGGTAGCACTGAAGCTTTCTTT
TRBD1,TRBV12-3/TRBV12-4,many,15,TRBJ2-5,CASSPSGTGKETQYF,TGTGCCAGCAGCCCGTCCGGGACAGGGAAAGAGACCCAGTACTTC
NA,TRBV4-2,few,13,TRBJ1-1,CASSQDRALEAFF,TGTGCCAGCAGCCAAGACAGGGCGCTTGAAGCTTTCTTT
NA,TRBV28,many,13,TRBJ1-2,CASNGQSNYGYTF,TGTGCCAGCAATGGACAGTCTAACTATGGCTACACCTTC
NA,TRBV12-3/TRBV12-4,many,12,TRBJ1-1,CASSYLNTEAFF,TGTGCCAGCAGTTACTTGAACACTGAAGCTTTCTTT
NA,TRBV25-1,many,15,TRBJ1-3,CASSEYRGDGNTIYF,TGTGCCAGCAGTGAATACAGGGGTGATGGAAACACCATATATTTT
NA,TRBV12-3/TRBV12-4,many,13,TRBJ2-7,CASRSSGGYEQYF,TGTGCCAGCAGGTCCTCTGGGGGGTACGAGCAGTACTTC
NA,TRBV11-2,NA,16,TRBJ2-7,CASSSLTGRALYEQYF,TGTGCCAGCAGCTCCCTGACGGGCAGGGCGTTGTACGAGCAGTACTTC
NA,TRBV11-1,many,16,TRBJ1-6,CASSQPREGNNSPLHF,TGTGCCAGCAGCCAACCGAGAGAGGGGAATAATTCACCCCTCCACTTT
NA,TRBV4-1,few,14,TRBJ2-2,CASSPHMETGELFF,TGCGCCAGCAGCCCCCACATGGAGACCGGGGAGCTGTTTTTT
NA,TRBV2,many,16,TRBJ1-5,CASRSEGFDSNQPQHF,TGTGCCAGCAGGTCCGAGGGGTTCGATAGCAATCAGCCCCAGCATTTT
NA,TRBV19,many,14,TRBJ2-2,CASSSLAVSGELFF,TGTGCCAGTAGTAGCTTGGCCGTGTCCGGGGAGCTGTTTTTT
NA,TRBV29-1,NA,15,TRBJ2-4,CSVASGTEAKNIQYF,TGCAGCGTCGCGTCCGGGACTGAGGCCAAAAACATTCAGTACTTC
NA,TRBV7-9,NA,13,TRBJ2-5,CASSPGWGETQYF,TGTGCCAGCAGCCCCGGTTGGGGAGAGACCCAGTACTTC
TRBD1,TRBV27,many,14,TRBJ2-3,CASRDREETDTQYF,TGTGCCAGCAGGGACAGGGAGGAGACAGATACGCAGTATTTT
TRBD2,TRBV27,NA,15,TRBJ2-7,CASSAFSGGLYEQYF,TGTGCCAGCAGTGCGTTTAGCGGGGGTCTTTACGAGCAGTACTTC